This T cell receptor (beta chain) was captured by sequencing in a study of glioma-infiltrating T cells. TCR alpha and beta CDR3 regions were amplified from RNA using iRepertoire nested multiplex PCR. One entry per CDR3 protein results from TCRdb running MiXCR on the multiplex PCR reads. This sample has roughly 350,000 distinct CDR3 sequences, with 41% found just once. There are 13 residues in the CDR3. Trimming cost V 4 bases and J 2 bases, with 8 bases left between them. Germline V CDR1 and CDR2: MNHEY, SVGEGT. Note on this clonotype: This clone may be a read error of a much larger clone one base away.

Sample: glioma tissue, nonneoplastic brain tissue, or PBMCs (not recorded which). This clonotype was obtained from a human donor with low-grade glioma or glioblastoma, undergoing nonglioma brain surgery, or in good health (not recorded which). The V and J genes are TRBV6-2 or TRBV6-3 and TRBJ1-2; D is perhaps TRBD1 (5 bases). The CDR3 loop is CASSSYRNYGYTF. CDR3 bases: TGTGCCAGCAGTTCCTACAGGAACTATGGCTACACCTTC.